This section outlines one T cell receptor (beta chain) sequence together with its context. Original methodology: Scientists estimated how many nucleated cells there were by amplifying reference gene primers. Libraries were prepared by immunoSEQ multiplex PCR; TCRdb keeps only in-frame clonotypes and omits some of them. The V and J calls and the clone size are those of that table, but D and trimming were determined from the DNA. The sample holds almost 95,000 clones; about two thirds are singletons and the top ten take around 25%. The data are from a study of blood T cell repertoires in COVID-19. Turning to the study itself: Samples came from the United States, Italy and Spain, spanning acute and convalescent COVID-19. In each case, the material was cDNA or gDNA derived from T cells, B-cell-depleted T cells, or PBMCs.

From germline, CDR1 is SGHNT and CDR2 YYREEE (reference sequence). The V and J ends lost 0 bases and 5 bases respectively, with 9 bases between them. The CDR3 runs 14 residues. The source is a woman aged 55-70 years in a cohort sampled during active or convalescent COVID-19. Sequencing used peripheral blood. The chain carries TRBV5-4 and TRBJ1-3, with D possibly TRBD1 on 5 matching bases. This chain's CDR3 is CASSLGQGRNTIYF. Written as DNA, the CDR3 is TGTGCCAGCAGCTTGGGTCAGGGTAGAAACACCATATATTTT. Supplemented by reference TRBV5-4 and TRBJ1-3, the full variable domain reads ETGVTQSPTHLIKTRGQQVTLRCSSQSGHNTVSWYQQALGQGPQFIFQYYREEENGRGNFPPRFSGLQFPNYSSELNVNALELDDSALYLCASSLGQGRNTIYFGEGSWLTVV.